One and the same sample provided the 31 T cell receptor beta chains below, sequenced in a study of T cell responses to AZD1222 COVID-19 vaccine (dated by TCRdb to about 2021). Taken with the paper, the label for time point translates to: sample from adult after SARS-CoV-2 infection, after symptom onset. The method behind the library was the immunoSEQ multiplex PCR assay. TCRdb limited this immuneACCESS table to in-frame rearrangements with V and J called. A share of clones is missing; checked studies link under half to unresolved V genes, and the rest is unexplained. In all, the sample holds just over 150,000 clones, and around nine tenths of those were seen once. The ten largest account for about 7% of the sample. Sequences were derived from peripheral blood, sampled after recovery from COVID-19. All receptors derive from an adult who had recovered from COVID-19.

V is TRBV27 and J is TRBJ1-4; D perhaps matches TRBD1 (6 bases). The CDR3 totals 15 residues. Trimming pared 7 bases from V and 8 bases from J, leaving 20 bases between. CDR1 MNHEY and CDR2 SMNVEV come from the germline V gene (reference sequence). CDR3 nucleotide sequence: TGTGCCAGCACTCTAAGGGGGGGAAGAGACGAAAAACTGTTTTTT. Translating it yields CASTLRGGRDEKLFF.

This chain connects TRBV12-3 or TRBV12-4 to TRBJ2-1; D remains unclear. Deletions cut 4 bases from V and 6 bases from J, with 4 bases between. The length of the CDR3 is 11 residues. This CDR3 reads CASSWTNEQFF. CDR3 coding DNA: TGTGCCAGCAGTTGGACCAATGAGCAGTTCTTC.

The CDR3 nucleotides are TGCGCCAGCAGCTTACCGGCAGGGGCGGGTATACAGTATGGCTACACCTTC. Amino acids: CASSLPAGAGIQYGYTF. The rearrangement links TRBV5-1 to TRBJ1-2, with a tentative D call TRBD1 (6 bases). V lost 2 bases and J lost 5, with 22 bases in between. In germline, CDR1 is SGHRS, CDR2 YFSETQ. The CDR3 contains 17 residues.

The chain carries TRBV19 and TRBJ1-5; 8 bases align to TRBD1. The CDR3 extends over 15 amino acids. Trimming took 5 bases from V and 3 from J; bases not matched to a gene: 6. Per the germline V gene, CDR1 is LNHDA and CDR2 is SQIVND (reference sequence). The CDR3 nucleotides are TGTGCCAGTAGTCACCGGACAGGGTCCAATCAGCCCCAGCATTTT. This codes for CASSHRTGSNQPQHF. The full variable domain, with the rest looked up from reference TRBV19 and TRBJ1-5, is DGGITQSPKYLFRKEGQNVTLSCEQNLNHDAMYWYRQDPGQGLRLIYYSQIVNDFQKGDIAEGYSVSREKKESFPLTVTSAQKNPTAFYLCASSHRTGSNQPQHFGDGTRLSIL.

V gene TRBV20-1 combines with J gene TRBJ1-1; the D is unclear. The CDR3 has 12 amino acids. The germline V gene encodes CDR1 DFQATT and CDR2 SNEGSKA (reference sequence). With 3 bases removed from V and 4 bases from J, the gap between germline ends came to 9 bases. CDR3 sequence (DNA): TGCAGTGCTAGTCTAGGGAGCACTGAAGCTTTCTTT. It yields the protein CSASLGSTEAFF.

The J gene is TRBJ2-3, the V gene TRBV12-3 or TRBV12-4; no definite D call. Trimming left V 8 bases short and J 5 bases short, with 8 bases between. CDR3 length: 11 residues. This CDR3 reads CASALVDTQYF. As DNA, the CDR3 is TGTGCCAGCGCCTTAGTAGATACGCAGTATTTT.

This clone has just a few counts. The J gene is TRBJ1-2, the V gene TRBV28; D unclear. Trimming shortened V by 11 bases and J by 7 bases, and 20 bases separated the two germline ends. The CDR3 length is 13 residues. CDR1 and CDR2 from the germline V gene are MDHEN and SYDVKM. In DNA form, the CDR3 reads TGTGCCGCCCGAGAAGGGCTATGGGGTGGCTACACCTTC. This encodes CAAREGLWGGYTF.

The chain couples TRBV7-9 to TRBJ2-3; 10 bases are shared with TRBD2. This CDR3 has 19 amino acids. Germline assignment: CDR1 SEHNR and CDR2 FQNEAQ (reference sequence). Trimming at V came to 5 bases and at J to 4 bases, leaving 18 bases not matched to a gene. The CDR3 sequence is CASSPIRLQREGRPDTQYF. As DNA, the CDR3 is TGTGCCAGCAGCCCGATCAGACTCCAGCGGGAGGGCCGCCCAGATACGCAGTATTTT.

CDR3 nucleotide sequence: TGTGCCAGCAGCTTTCGCCGGACAGACTATGGCTACACCTTC. It is translated as CASSFRRTDYGYTF. The chain combines TRBV5-5 with TRBJ1-2, with D possibly matching TRBD1 (6 bases). Per the germline V gene, CDR1 is SGHKS and CDR2 is YYEKEE (reference sequence). V was shortened by 2 bases and J by 3 bases, with 11 bases between the two germline ends. The CDR3 consists of 14 residues.

The J gene is TRBJ1-3, the V gene TRBV29-1, with a tentative D call TRBD1 (5 bases). Trimming shortened V by 3 bases and J by 4 bases, and 16 bases separated the two germline ends. Germline V gene sequence: CDR1 SQVTM, CDR2 ANQGSEA. This CDR3 has 15 amino acids. The CDR3 sequence: CSVEQYPDKGNTIYF. The CDR3 DNA follows: TGCAGCGTTGAGCAGTACCCGGACAAGGGAAACACCATATATTTT.

The chain recombines TRBV12-3 or TRBV12-4 with TRBJ2-7; TRBD1 aligns across 8 bases. This CDR3 is 13 amino acids long. With 5 bases clipped from V and 6 bases from J, the junction kept 6 bases outside the gene matches. CDR3 residues: CASSIRQGPEQYF. CDR3 nucleotide sequence: TGTGCCAGCAGTATCAGACAGGGGCCCGAGCAGTACTTC.

The count of this clone is one. The rearrangement joins TRBV2 to TRBJ2-3; TRBD1 is a possible D gene (5 bases). Germline lookup yields CDR1 SNHLY and CDR2 FYNNEI. Between the trimmed V and J ends, which lost 7 bases and 5 bases, there was a span of 13 bases. The CDR3 loop spans 13 amino acids. The CDR3 nucleotides are TGTGCCAGCATGACAGAATCAGGAGATACGCAGTATTTT. Protein: CASMTESGDTQYF. Together with reference TRBV2 and TRBJ2-3, the CDR3 gives the full variable domain: EPEVTQTPSHQVTQMGQEVILRCVPISNHLYFYWYRQILGQKVEFLVSFYNNEISEKSEIFDDQFSVERPDGSNFTLKIRSTKLEDSAMYFCASMTESGDTQYFGPGTRLTVL.

This chain connects TRBV13 to TRBJ2-1; TRBD2 matches 14 bases. With 6 bases clipped from V and 7 bases from J, the junction kept 5 bases outside the gene matches. The V gene's germline CDR1 is PRHDT and CDR2 FYEKMQ (reference sequence). The CDR3 totals 15 residues. The DNA of the CDR3 is TGTGCCAGCAGTCCGACTAGCGGGAGGGTTAATGAGCAGTTCTTC. This sequence encodes CASSPTSGRVNEQFF.

V gene TRBV7-9 combines with J gene TRBJ2-1; 7 bases align to TRBD2. The CDR3 totals 13 residues. In germline, CDR1 is SEHNR, CDR2 FQNEAQ (reference sequence). Germline trimming cut 0 bases from V and 9 bases from J; bases unmatched to any gene: 2. DNA for the CDR3: TGTGCCAGCAGCTTAGCGGGGAGGGGTGAGCAGTTCTTC. It translates to CASSLAGRGEQFF.

V is TRBV7-9 and J is TRBJ1-6; D uncertain. This CDR3 has 15 residues. Trimming pared 1 base from V and 8 bases from J, leaving 12 bases between. CDR1 and CDR2 from the germline V gene are SEHNR and FQNEAQ (reference sequence). The CDR3 bases are TGTGCCAGCAGCTTAGTCGGCGCGAGGGATTCACCCCTCCACTTT. Amino acids: CASSLVGARDSPLHF.

This clone was found once. The same CDR3 also results from other DNA sequences found in this sample. The V call is TRBV2, the J call TRBJ1-1; tentatively, D is TRBD1 (5 bases). Between the trimmed V and J ends, which lost 2 bases and 5 bases, there was a span of 9 bases. CDR1 is SNHLY, CDR2 FYNNEI, per germline. The CDR3 covers 13 residues. CDR3 DNA: TGTGCCAGCAGTGAAATGGCAGGGACTGAAGCTTTCTTT. It yields the protein CASSEMAGTEAFF.

Here the CDR3 reads CAIQRWERDTEAFF. The CDR3 nucleotides read TGTGCCATCCAGCGATGGGAGCGGGACACTGAAGCTTTCTTT. The rearrangement links TRBV10-3 to TRBJ1-1, with unresolved D. This CDR3 region has 14 residues. The V end was cut by 8 bases, the J end by 3 bases, with 16 bases between. Looked up from germline, CDR1 is ENHRY and CDR2 is SYGVKD.

The chain has TRBV2 and TRBJ1-1; D ambiguous. CDR1 is SNHLY, CDR2 FYNNEI, per germline. Trimming removed 0 bases at V and 5 bases at J, with 10 bases between. The CDR3 totals 14 residues. CDR3 DNA: TGTGCCAGCAGTGAAGCGCTTTTAGGGACTGAAGCTTTCTTT. Residues: CASSEALLGTEAFF.

The genes are TRBV29-1 and TRBJ1-2; TRBD1 matches 10 bases. CDR1 is SQVTM and CDR2 is ANQGSEA in the germline V gene. The J segment lost 8 bases and the V segment lost 6 bases, leaving 6 bases of the junction unmatched. The length of the CDR3 is 12 residues. The DNA of the CDR3 is TGCAGCGTGGGACAGGGGTATCACGGCTACACCTTC. Translated, it gives CSVGQGYHGYTF. The full variable domain, with the rest looked up from reference TRBV29-1 and TRBJ1-2, is SAVISQKPSRDICQRGTSLTIQCQVDSQVTMMFWYRQQPGQSLTLIATANQGSEATYESGFVIDKFPISRPNLTFSTLTVSNMSPEDSSIYLCSVGQGYHGYTFGSGTRLTVV.

The chain is built from TRBV19 and TRBJ1-2; TRBD1 matches at 7 bases. The V and J ends lost 4 bases and 4 bases, in that order; junction bases with no gene match: 3. Germline CDR1 reads LNHDA; CDR2 reads SQIVND (reference sequence). This CDR3 contains 13 residues. The CDR3 loop is CASSRGQPYGYTF. The CDR3 region has the DNA TGTGCCAGTAGTAGGGGACAGCCCTATGGCTACACCTTC.

CDR3 nucleotides: TGCGCCAGCAGCCGGGACCTATGGAGGGATGGGGCCTACGAGCAGTACTTC. Translated, it gives CASSRDLWRDGAYEQYF. The V call is TRBV5-1, the J call TRBJ2-7; D is possibly TRBD2 (6 bases). Germline values: CDR1 SGHRS, CDR2 YFSETQ. The CDR3 extends over 17 amino acids. V lost 4 bases to trimming and J lost 2 bases, with 22 bases between them. Filled out from reference TRBV5-1 and TRBJ2-7, the complete variable domain reads KAGVTQTPRYLIKTRGQQVTLSCSPISGHRSVSWYQQTPGQGLQFLFEYFSETQRNKGNFPGRFSGRQFSNSRSEMNVSTLELGDSALYLCASSRDLWRDGAYEQYFGPGTRLTVT.

This clone appeared once. The V and J genes are TRBV6-5 and TRBJ2-7; D unresolved. The CDR3 length is 12 residues. V lost 6 bases and J lost 7, with 13 bases in between. The germline gives CDR1 MNHEY, CDR2 SVGAGI. CDR3: CASRPEIGEQYF. The CDR3 nucleotides are TGTGCCAGCAGGCCGGAAATCGGGGAGCAGTACTTC.

This sequence joins TRBV27 and TRBJ1-2, with TRBD1 matching over 7 bases. This CDR3 region has 12 residues. CDR1 and CDR2 (germline): MNHEY, SMNVEV (reference sequence). V lost 5 bases to trimming and J lost 8 bases; unmatched junction nucleotides: 5. CDR3 DNA: TGTGCCAGCAGTGGAGGGGGCGGAGGCTACACCTTC. This sequence encodes CASSGGGGGYTF.

The chain has TRBV7-9 and TRBJ2-7; either TRBD1 or TRBD2 may fit D (5 bases each). The V gene's germline CDR1 is SEHNR and CDR2 FQNEAQ (reference sequence). V was trimmed by 5 bases and J by 2 bases, leaving 13 bases between them. This CDR3 has 14 amino acids. The CDR3 sequence: CASSPQTGPYEQYF. The CDR3 DNA reads as TGTGCCAGCAGCCCCCAAACGGGACCCTACGAGCAGTACTTC.

V is TRBV7-2 and J is TRBJ2-5; 7 bases fit TRBD2. Unmatched junction bases numbered 10, after V lost 1 base and J lost 5 bases. The germline V gene has CDR1 SGHTA and CDR2 FQGNSA. The CDR3 has 16 amino acids. The CDR3: CASSLVGRAGAETQYF. The CDR3 DNA sequence: TGTGCCAGCAGCTTAGTAGGGAGGGCGGGAGCGGAGACCCAGTACTTC. Drawing the rest from reference TRBV7-2 and TRBJ2-5, the complete variable domain is GAGVSQSPSNKVTEKGKDVELRCDPISGHTALYWYRQSLGQGLEFLIYFQGNSAPDKSGLPSDRFSAERTGGSVSTLTIQRTQQEDSAVYLCASSLVGRAGAETQYFGPGTRLLVL.

This clone was seen a single time. At one of its ends the junction is not consistent with the germline gene, which may arise from a read error. The chain has TRBV4-1 and TRBJ2-1; 11 bases are shared with TRBD2. Per the germline V gene, CDR1 is MGHRA and CDR2 is YSYEKL. The CDR3 is 15 amino acids. CDR3: CASSQDVIAGGPRVF. The CDR3, as DNA: TGCGCCAGCAGCCAAGATGTAATAGCGGGAGGGCCACGGGTCTTC.

This clone was detected only once. The J gene is TRBJ2-7, the V gene TRBV29-1, with D possibly matching TRBD2 (6 bases). CDR3 length: 12 residues. Germline values: CDR1 SQVTM, CDR2 ANQGSEA. The germline V and J ends were trimmed by 7 bases and 3 bases, with 13 bases remaining between them. This CDR3 is CSAGEGLYEQYF. For the CDR3, the DNA is TGCAGCGCCGGTGAGGGACTCTACGAGCAGTACTTC.

The chain joins TRBV29-1 to TRBJ2-7; possibly TRBD1 for D (7 bases). Trimming left V 4 bases short and J 3 bases short, with 10 bases between. Germline CDR1 SQVTM, CDR2 ANQGSEA. CDR3 size: 12 residues. The CDR3 DNA sequence: TGCAGCGTTGCAGGGGGGTTCTACGAGCAGTACTTC. It yields the protein CSVAGGFYEQYF.

This chain links TRBV11-3 with TRBJ2-7, with D hard to call. Germline CDR1 SGHNT, CDR2 YENEEA. CDR3 size: 12 residues. V dropped 1 base and J dropped 4 bases, with 5 bases sitting between them. The CDR3 DNA is TGTGCCAGCAGCTTAGCCGGTTACGAGCAGTACTTC. Translating gives CASSLAGYEQYF.

This clone was counted once. V gene TRBV12-5 combines with J gene TRBJ1-3, with 10 nucleotides matching TRBD1. The CDR3 loop spans 16 amino acids. The V and J ends lost 2 bases and 4 bases, in that order; junction bases with no gene match: 5. The germline CDR1 and CDR2 sequences are LGHNT and FRNRAP. CDR3 protein: CASGLWTGGTGNTIYF. CDR3 DNA sequence: TGTGCTAGTGGTTTGTGGACAGGGGGTACGGGAAACACCATATATTTT.

The count of this clone is one. The CDR3 reads CAWSVRDSPIGYGYTF. CDR3 DNA: TGTGCCTGGAGTGTACGGGACAGTCCTATCGGCTATGGCTACACCTTC. J is TRBJ1-2 and V is TRBV30; 7 bases fit TRBD1. Looked up from germline, CDR1 is GTSNPN and CDR2 is SVGIG (reference sequence). This CDR3 has 16 amino acids. V dropped 0 bases and J dropped 4; count of bases not matched to a gene: 11.